One sample yielded the 27 T cell receptor beta chains listed below, sequenced in a study of control samples from healthy donors and cancer patients. Assay used: immunoSEQ multiplex PCR; TCRdb lists only in-frame clones, some missing. The table has about 160,000 clones, roughly 95% seen once. Sequenced material: blood. The receptors come from a woman aged 25 to 39 in good health.

The genes are TRBV4-1 and TRBJ2-3, with 9 bases lining up with TRBD2. The CDR3 length is 17 residues. Germline loops: CDR1 MGHRA, CDR2 YSYEKL. V lost 4 bases, J lost 0 bases, and 8 bases stayed unmatched. CDR3: CASSLWRGGESTDTQYF. The DNA for the CDR3 is TGCGCCAGCAGCCTTTGGCGGGGGGGGGAAAGCACAGATACGCAGTATTTT.

The chain combines TRBV30 with TRBJ1-6, with 8 bases matching TRBD1. From germline, CDR1 is GTSNPN and CDR2 SVGIG (reference sequence). The trim removed 3 bases at V and 9 bases at J, leaving 10 bases unmatched. The CDR3 totals 15 residues. In nucleotides, the CDR3 is TGTGCCTGGAGCGCCGCGGGACAGGACCTTTCACCCCTCCACTTT. Protein: CAWSAAGQDLSPLHF. Based on the CDR3 plus reference TRBV30 and TRBJ1-6, the full variable domain is SQTIHQWPATLVQPVGSPLSLECTVEGTSNPNLYWYRQAAGRGLQLLFYSVGIGQISSEVPQNLSASRPQDRQFILSSKKLLLSDSGFYLCAWSAAGQDLSPLHFGNGTRLTVT.

J is TRBJ1-6 and V is TRBV3-1 (or the pseudogene TRBV3-2); 10 positions agree with TRBD1. The V and J ends lost 3 bases and 7 bases, in that order; junction bases with no gene match: 6. Germline V gene sequence: CDR1 LGHDT, CDR2 YNNKEL (reference sequence). There are 16 residues in the CDR3. The CDR3 coding sequence is TGTGCCAGCAGCCAGACTAAGGGACAGGGGAATTCACCCCTCCACTTT. It specifies CASSQTKGQGNSPLHF.

This clone appeared once. This sequence joins TRBV4-1 and TRBJ1-5; 9 bases fit TRBD1. CDR1 is MGHRA and CDR2 is YSYEKL in the germline V gene. The CDR3 covers 15 residues. The trim removed 5 bases at V and 6 bases at J, leaving 8 bases unmatched. This chain's CDR3 is CASSRGQGVSQPQHF. The CDR3 DNA follows: TGCGCCAGCAGCAGGGGACAGGGTGTGAGTCAGCCCCAGCATTTT.

The chain links TRBV28 to TRBJ1-3, with D unresolved. The V end was cut by 7 bases, the J end by 3 bases, with 7 bases between. The CDR3 runs 12 residues. Germline V lookup: CDR1 MDHEN, CDR2 SYDVKM. The CDR3 reads CASNGDGNTIYF. The CDR3 nucleotides read TGTGCCAGCAACGGAGATGGAAACACCATATATTTT.

This chain uses TRBV19 with TRBJ1-5; no firm D call. The CDR3 is made up of 12 amino acids. CDR1 LNHDA and CDR2 SQIVND come from the germline V gene (reference sequence). V dropped 5 bases and J dropped 9 bases, with 11 bases sitting between them. In nucleotides, the CDR3 is TGTGCCAGTAGTCTGACTCTAGCGCCCCAGCATTTT. Protein sequence: CASSLTLAPQHF.

This sequence joins TRBV30 and TRBJ1-5; D possibly corresponds to TRBD1 (6 bases). The germline gives CDR1 GTSNPN, CDR2 SVGIG (reference sequence). The CDR3 extends over 14 amino acids. With 0 bases removed from V and 5 bases from J, the gap between germline ends came to 11 bases. The CDR3 here is CAWSVRTADQPQHF. The CDR3 nucleotides read TGTGCCTGGAGTGTACGGACAGCCGATCAGCCCCAGCATTTT.

V and J are TRBV11-3 and TRBJ2-1, with a possible D match to TRBD2 (6 bases). This CDR3 is built from 15 residues. Germline V gives CDR1 SGHNT, CDR2 YENEEA. V shed 1 base and J shed 5 bases, with 12 bases lying between them. CDR3 sequence reads: CASSLGSGVHNEQFF. DNA of the CDR3: TGTGCCAGCAGCTTAGGGTCGGGGGTTCACAATGAGCAGTTCTTC.

V is TRBV5-4 and J is TRBJ1-1; possibly TRBD1 for D (6 bases). The CDR3 contains 13 residues. The germline V gene has CDR1 SGHNT and CDR2 YYREEE (reference sequence). The V end was cut by 5 bases, the J end by 1 base, with 9 bases between. CDR3 loop: CASRDRRNTEAFF. CDR3 nucleotide sequence: TGTGCCAGCAGAGACAGGAGGAACACTGAAGCTTTCTTT.

This clone was detected only once. The V call is TRBV28, the J call TRBJ1-6; no definite D call. Germline-derived CDR1 and CDR2 are MDHEN and SYDVKM. The CDR3 length is 16 residues. The germline V and J ends were trimmed by 8 bases and 3 bases, with 17 bases remaining between them. This CDR3 reads CASGSQVQLYNSPLHF. CDR3 DNA: TGTGCCAGCGGTTCTCAGGTCCAGCTCTATAATTCACCCCTCCACTTT.

The chain uses TRBV7-2 and TRBJ1-1; D is unresolved. CDR3 length: 16 residues. V lost 2 bases to trimming and J lost 3 bases, with 16 bases between them. Germline V gene lookup returns CDR1 SGHTA and CDR2 FQGNSA. This CDR3 reads CASSLFRGGAYTEAFF. The CDR3 region has the DNA TGTGCCAGCAGCTTATTCCGCGGCGGTGCGTACACTGAAGCTTTCTTT.

This chain connects TRBV5-6 to TRBJ1-2, with unresolved D. Trimming removed 0 bases from V and 3 bases from J, with 9 bases in between. In germline, CDR1 is SGHDT, CDR2 YYEEEE. This CDR3 contains 14 residues. CDR3 sequence: CASSLERVYYGYTF. The CDR3 DNA reads as TGTGCCAGCAGCTTGGAAAGGGTTTACTATGGCTACACCTTC.

This chain connects TRBV4-1 to TRBJ1-1; D not certain. V lost 1 base to trimming and J lost 2 bases, with 5 bases between them. The CDR3 spans 13 residues. CDR1 and CDR2 (germline): MGHRA, YSYEKL. This CDR3 reads CASSQGTNTEAFF. The CDR3 nucleotides read TGCGCCAGCAGCCAAGGGACCAACACTGAAGCTTTCTTT.

The V call is TRBV27, the J call TRBJ2-7, with D tentatively TRBD1 (6 bases). There are 13 residues in the CDR3. The germline CDR1 and CDR2 sequences are MNHEY and SMNVEV (reference sequence). Trimming cost V 3 bases and J 5 bases, with 11 bases left between them. CDR3 loop: CASSFTGFHEQYF. CDR3 nucleotide sequence: TGTGCCAGCAGTTTTACAGGGTTCCACGAGCAGTACTTC.

The genes are TRBV6-1 and TRBJ1-6; TRBD1 matches 8 bases. The J segment lost 12 bases and the V segment lost 0 bases, leaving 4 bases of the junction unmatched. Looked up from germline, CDR1 is MNHNS and CDR2 is SASEGT. The CDR3 consists of 14 residues. CDR3 loop: CASSEAQGARPLHF. In DNA, the CDR3 is TGTGCCAGCAGTGAAGCGCAGGGGGCGAGACCCCTCCACTTT.

This chain uses TRBV2 with TRBJ1-2; D is unclear. Looked up from germline, CDR1 is SNHLY and CDR2 is FYNNEI. The CDR3 loop spans 13 amino acids. Deletions cut 1 base from V and 3 bases from J, with 6 bases between. This CDR3 reads CASSEGSYYGYTF. CDR3 DNA sequence: TGTGCCAGCAGTGAAGGGTCTTACTATGGCTACACCTTC.

The chain joins TRBV18 to TRBJ1-1, with D possibly TRBD1 on 5 matching bases. The germline V gene has CDR1 KGHSH and CDR2 LQKENI. The CDR3 extends over 15 amino acids. Trimming shortened V by 6 bases and J by 0 bases, and 14 bases separated the two germline ends. CDR3 bases: TGTGCCAGCTCCCTCGGGGGGGGTCTGAACACTGAAGCTTTCTTT. Translating it yields CASSLGGGLNTEAFF.

This chain joins TRBV30 and TRBJ1-6, with D tentatively TRBD1 (5 bases). Germline assignment: CDR1 GTSNPN and CDR2 SVGIG (reference sequence). Trimming shortened V by 0 bases and J by 8 bases, and 14 bases separated the two germline ends. The CDR3 has 15 amino acids. For the CDR3, the DNA is TGTGCCTGGAGTGTACGAATGGCAGGGCATTCACCCCTCCACTTT. This codes for CAWSVRMAGHSPLHF.

This chain connects TRBV15 to TRBJ1-2; a possible D gene is TRBD1 (5 bases). This CDR3 has 15 amino acids. Germline loops: CDR1 LNHNV, CDR2 YYDKDF (reference sequence). V gave up 1 base and J gave up 8 bases, with 17 bases separating them. This CDR3 reads CATSRGAGTAGGYTF. The CDR3 region has the DNA TGTGCCACCAGCAGAGGCGCCGGGACCGCCGGGGGCTACACCTTC.

Of note for this clone: One junction end disagrees with the germline gene, perhaps due to a read error. The chain uses TRBV28 and TRBJ1-4; tentatively, D is TRBD1 (5 bases). The CDR3 is 12 amino acids. In germline, CDR1 is MDHEN, CDR2 SYDVKM. CDR3 in DNA: TGTGCCAGCAGCCTACCCGGTCGGCCAACAGGATTT. Amino acids: CASSLPGRPTGF.

V gene TRBV29-1 combines with J gene TRBJ1-2; D is ambiguous. The CDR3 has 9 amino acids. Trimming shortened V by 3 bases and J by 6 bases, and 2 bases separated the two germline ends. Per the germline V gene, CDR1 is SQVTM and CDR2 is ANQGSEA. The CDR3 loop reads CSVDDGYTF. The DNA of the CDR3 is TGCAGCGTTGATGATGGCTACACCTTC.

The rearrangement joins TRBV19 to TRBJ2-1; TRBD1 matches 10 bases. Trimming took 3 bases from V and 9 from J; bases not matched to a gene: 11. The germline V gene encodes CDR1 LNHDA and CDR2 SQIVND (reference sequence). This CDR3 has 16 residues. CDR3 sequence reads: CASSMDRGFLNSEQFF. Written as DNA, the CDR3 is TGTGCCAGTAGTATGGACAGGGGGTTTCTTAATTCTGAGCAGTTCTTC.

CDR3 nucleotides: TGTGCCACCCGCGGGACAGGGTATAGCAATCAGCCCCAGCATTTT. This encodes CATRGTGYSNQPQHF. The chain employs TRBV19 and TRBJ1-5; 9 nucleotides match TRBD1. The CDR3 has 15 residues. Per the germline V gene, CDR1 is LNHDA and CDR2 is SQIVND (reference sequence). V trimming: 10 bases; J trimming: 0 bases; junction bases outside the gene matches: 7.

The rearrangement uses TRBV5-5 and TRBJ2-2, with TRBD2 as a possible D gene (5 bases). Deletions cut 0 bases from V and 7 bases from J, with 19 bases between. Germline V gene sequence: CDR1 SGHKS, CDR2 YYEKEE (reference sequence). CDR3 length: 17 residues. CDR3 nucleotides: TGTGCCAGCAGCTTGGAGGTCCGACTAACTCGGGGCGGGGAGCTGTTTTTT. It yields the protein CASSLEVRLTRGGELFF.

The chain recombines TRBV19 with TRBJ1-3; no definite D call. V gave up 5 bases and J gave up 4 bases, with 18 bases separating them. CDR3 size: 16 residues. Germline CDR1 LNHDA, CDR2 SQIVND (reference sequence). DNA of the CDR3: TGTGCCAGTAGTGGGCTGTCTGGTGTAAGCGGAAACACCATATATTTT. Translated: CASSGLSGVSGNTIYF.

CDR3 sequence reads: CAWNVREDSGYTF. CDR3 coding DNA: TGTGCCTGGAACGTCAGGGAAGACTCTGGCTACACCTTC. The rearrangement uses TRBV30 and TRBJ1-2, with D possibly matching TRBD1 (5 bases). V lost 4 bases and J 7 bases, leaving 16 bases between the germline ends. The CDR3 sequence is 13 residues long. Germline values: CDR1 GTSNPN, CDR2 SVGIG (reference sequence).

The rearrangement joins TRBV10-1 to TRBJ2-3, with 9 nucleotides matching TRBD2. Germline lookup yields CDR1 WNHNN and CDR2 SYGVQD (reference sequence). Unmatched junction bases numbered 7, after V lost 6 bases and J lost 3 bases. The CDR3 has 15 amino acids. CDR3 sequence (DNA): TGCGCCAGCAGCGTAGCGGGAGAGGGGACAGATACGCAGTATTTT. This encodes CASSVAGEGTDTQYF.